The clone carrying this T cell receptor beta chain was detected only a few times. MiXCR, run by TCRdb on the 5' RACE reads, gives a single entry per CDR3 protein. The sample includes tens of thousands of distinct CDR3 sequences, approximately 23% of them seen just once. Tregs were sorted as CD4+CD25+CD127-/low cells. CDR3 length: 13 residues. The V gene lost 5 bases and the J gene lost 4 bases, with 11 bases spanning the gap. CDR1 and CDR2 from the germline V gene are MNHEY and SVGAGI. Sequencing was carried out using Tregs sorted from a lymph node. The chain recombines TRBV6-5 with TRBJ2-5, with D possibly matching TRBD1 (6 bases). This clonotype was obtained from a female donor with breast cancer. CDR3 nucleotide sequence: TGTGCCAGCAGTGTCCGAGGGGGAGAGACCCAGTACTTC. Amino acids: CASSVRGGETQYF.